The 22 T cell receptor beta chains presented below share a single source sample, sequenced in a study of T cell repertoires in cytomegalovirus infection. Each CDR3 protein is one row after TCRdb ran MiXCR on the reads. The sample holds 170,000 or so distinct CDR3 sequences, 13% to 15% seen once. The specimen was PBMCs. The receptors derive from a human donor in good health (CMV status not recorded). Some clones in this sample may be carry-over from other donors' samples.

This clonotype has ten or more counts. The chain links TRBV5-4 to TRBJ1-2; no firm D call. This CDR3 contains 13 residues. V was pared by 0 bases and J by 8 bases, with 11 bases between. Germline CDR1 reads SGHNT; CDR2 reads YYREEE (reference sequence). In DNA, the CDR3 is TGTGCCAGCAGCTTGGTCTCGGGGAACGGCTACACCTTC. This translates into CASSLVSGNGYTF.

This clonotype was observed many times. The chain links TRBV28 to TRBJ2-3; D remains unclear. Deletions cut 6 bases from V and 3 bases from J, with 10 bases between. The germline V gene encodes CDR1 MDHEN and CDR2 SYDVKM. The CDR3 consists of 13 residues. The CDR3 DNA sequence: TGTGCCAGCAGCGCCTTGACTACAGATACGCAGTATTTT. Translated, it gives CASSALTTDTQYF.

The chain recombines TRBV7-4 with TRBJ2-2; D is possibly TRBD1 (5 bases). CDR1 is SGHVT, CDR2 SQSDAQ, per germline. CDR3 length equals 15 residues. Trimming shortened V by 5 bases and J by 7 bases, and 17 bases separated the two germline ends. CDR3 nucleotide sequence: TGTGCCAGCAGCCGGATTGGGGCTGGTAGCGGGGAGCTGTTTTTT. Translating gives CASSRIGAGSGELFF.

This clonotype has just a few counts. J is TRBJ2-3 and V is TRBV5-4; D is ambiguous. V was trimmed by 0 bases and J by 3 bases, leaving 11 bases between them. The CDR3 runs 15 residues. From germline, CDR1 is SGHNT and CDR2 YYREEE (reference sequence). CDR3: CASSLERSPTDTQYF. The CDR3 DNA sequence: TGTGCCAGCAGCTTGGAACGCTCCCCAACAGATACGCAGTATTTT.

This clonotype has at least ten counts. This chain links TRBV11-2 with TRBJ2-3, with D possibly being TRBD1 or TRBD2 (5 bases each). Trimming removed 2 bases at V and 3 bases at J, with 15 bases between. The germline gives CDR1 SGHAT, CDR2 FQNNGV. The CDR3 sequence is 16 residues long. Here the CDR3 DNA reads TGTGCCAGCAGCTTAACTGGGGGACGTGGAACAGATACGCAGTATTTT. This gives the protein CASSLTGGRGTDTQYF.

This clonotype has just a few counts. The chain is built from TRBV24-1 and TRBJ2-1; 10 bases map to TRBD1. Per the germline V gene, CDR1 is KGHDR and CDR2 is SFDVKD. J lost 6 bases, V lost 1 base, and 2 bases had no gene match. CDR3 length: 15 residues. CDR3 loop: CATSDFRTGGNEQFF. CDR3 bases: TGTGCCACCAGTGATTTCAGGACAGGGGGCAATGAGCAGTTCTTC.

In its sample, this clonotype was seen many times. The chain recombines TRBV7-9 with TRBJ2-1; 12 bases line up with TRBD2. Germline V gene lookup returns CDR1 SEHNR and CDR2 FQNEAQ (reference sequence). V dropped 4 bases and J dropped 6; count of bases not matched to a gene: 19. This CDR3 is 20 amino acids long. Written as DNA, the CDR3 is TGTGCCAGCAGCTCCCCCCTAGCGGGAGGGCCGCCTCCCATACGCAATGAGCAGTTCTTC. Amino acids: CASSSPLAGGPPPIRNEQFF.

This clonotype was seen a few times. The chain carries TRBV20-1 and TRBJ1-2; no clear D. The germline V gene encodes CDR1 DFQATT and CDR2 SNEGSKA (reference sequence). The CDR3 spans 10 residues. Between the trimmed V and J ends, which lost 5 bases and 7 bases, there was a span of 8 bases. DNA for the CDR3: TGCAGTGCTCTAGACGTTGGCTACACCTTC. Its protein is CSALDVGYTF.

This clonotype was detected many times. The chain combines TRBV6-1 with TRBJ2-5; D not resolved. V was shortened by 1 base and J by 5 bases, with 8 bases between the two germline ends. Germline assignment: CDR1 MNHNS and CDR2 SASEGT. The CDR3 has 13 residues. Here the CDR3 reads CASSEGVWETQYF. The CDR3 DNA sequence: TGTGCCAGCAGTGAAGGGGTCTGGGAGACCCAGTACTTC.

This clonotype was seen repeatedly, ten times or more. J is TRBJ1-2 and V is TRBV11-2; D is undetermined. CDR3 length: 15 amino acids. Trimming pared 6 bases from V and 2 bases from J, leaving 16 bases between. Germline CDR1 is SGHAT and CDR2 is FQNNGV. The CDR3 coding sequence is TGTGCCAGCAGACCTATCCCCAGAGGAAACTATGGCTACACCTTC. Translation: CASRPIPRGNYGYTF.

The V and J genes are TRBV5-1 and TRBJ1-1; D remains unclear. Germline lookup yields CDR1 SGHRS and CDR2 YFSETQ. This CDR3 is built from 14 residues. V was shortened by 0 bases and J by 1 base, with 7 bases between the two germline ends. The chain's CDR3 is CASSLEQRNTEAFF. DNA for the CDR3: TGCGCCAGCAGCTTGGAGCAGAGGAACACTGAAGCTTTCTTT.

Many counts were recorded for this clonotype. The J gene is TRBJ2-1, the V gene TRBV7-8; 9 nucleotides match TRBD1. Germline loops: CDR1 SGHVS, CDR2 FQNEAQ. CDR3 size: 14 residues. V was pared by 1 base and J by 7 bases, with 2 bases of the junction left unmatched. In DNA form, the CDR3 reads TGTGCCAGCAGCTTAGTTGGGACAGGGAATGAGCAGTTCTTC. It codes for CASSLVGTGNEQFF.

This clonotype was seen just once. The J gene is TRBJ2-3, the V gene TRBV10-3; D gene ambiguous. The CDR3 contains 14 residues. Germline CDR1 and CDR2: ENHRY and SYGVKD. Trimming took 0 bases from V and 4 from J, leaving 8 bases between them. The CDR3 here is CAISESSAPDTQYF. The CDR3, as DNA: TGTGCCATCAGTGAGTCCTCGGCCCCAGATACGCAGTATTTT.

This clonotype has ten or more counts. V and J are TRBV7-9 and TRBJ1-2; D may be TRBD1 (5 bases). There are 14 residues in the CDR3. Germline CDR1 is SEHNR and CDR2 is FQNEAQ (reference sequence). Trimming left V 5 bases short and J 2 bases short, with 12 bases between. CDR3 nucleotides: TGTGCCAGCAGCCGGGACCGTACCAACTATGGCTACACCTTC. It encodes CASSRDRTNYGYTF.

This clonotype was observed many times. The chain is built from TRBV7-9 and TRBJ2-3; no definite D call. The CDR3 length is 14 residues. Looked up from germline, CDR1 is SEHNR and CDR2 is FQNEAQ (reference sequence). The V and J ends lost 5 bases and 6 bases respectively, with 15 bases between them. The CDR3 DNA reads TGTGCCAGCAGCCCCAAAGTGCCCGGGGATACGCAGTATTTT. Its protein product is CASSPKVPGDTQYF. Combining the CDR3 with reference TRBV7-9 and TRBJ2-3 gives the whole variable domain DTGVSQNPRHKITKRGQNVTFRCDPISEHNRLYWYRQTLGQGPEFLTYFQNEAQLEKSRLLSDRFSAERPKGSFSTLEIQRTEQGDSAMYLCASSPKVPGDTQYFGPGTRLTVL.

This clonotype was detected only a few times. The genes are TRBV3-1 and TRBJ2-3; 10 bases match TRBD2. Germline CDR1 and CDR2: LGHDT and YNNKEL (reference sequence). The V segment lost 3 bases and the J segment 1 base; nucleotides outside the gene matches: 13. There are 19 residues in the CDR3. The CDR3 DNA follows: TGTGCCAGCAGCCATGAACAACCCGTAGCGGGGGGTGGCACAGATACGCAGTATTTT. It yields the protein CASSHEQPVAGGGTDTQYF.

V and J are TRBV7-3 and TRBJ2-3; the D call may be TRBD1 or TRBD2 (6 bases each). CDR3 length: 15 residues. In germline, CDR1 is SGHTA, CDR2 FQGTGA. Between the trimmed V and J ends, which lost 4 bases and 6 bases, there was a span of 17 bases. The CDR3, as DNA: TGTGCCAGCAGCTGGGGGCCGGGGGCCGGGGATACGCAGTATTTT. Amino acid sequence: CASSWGPGAGDTQYF. The full variable domain, completed using reference TRBV7-3 and TRBJ2-3, is GAGVSQTPSNKVTEKGKYVELRCDPISGHTALYWYRQSLGQGPEFLIYFQGTGAADDSGLPNDRFFAVRPEGSVSTLKIQRTERGDSAVYLCASSWGPGAGDTQYFGPGTRLTVL.

This clonotype was counted ten times or more. The V and J genes are TRBV10-3 and TRBJ1-5; 7 bases fit TRBD1. V trimming: 4 bases; J trimming: 2 bases; junction bases outside the gene matches: 8. Per the germline V gene, CDR1 is ENHRY and CDR2 is SYGVKD. This CDR3 has 16 amino acids. DNA of the CDR3: TGTGCCATCAGTGCAGAGATACAGGGGCGCAATCAGCCCCAGCATTTT. As protein: CAISAEIQGRNQPQHF.

This clonotype was picked up many times. The chain recombines TRBV7-2 with TRBJ2-1, with a possible D match to TRBD1 (7 bases). CDR3 length: 14 residues. Germline CDR1 reads SGHTA; CDR2 reads FQGNSA. V was cut by 5 bases and J by 5 bases, with 13 bases left in between. For the CDR3, the DNA is TGTGCCAGCAGCCCACCAGGGGGGAACAATGAGCAGTTCTTC. It is translated as CASSPPGGNNEQFF.

At least ten counts were recorded for this clonotype. V and J are TRBV6-2 or TRBV6-3 and TRBJ1-4, with D unresolved. From germline, CDR1 is MNHEY and CDR2 SVGEGT. The CDR3 runs to 13 residues. Trimming left V 8 bases short and J 4 bases short, with 11 bases between. The CDR3: CASGQVVNEKLFF. The CDR3, as DNA: TGTGCCAGCGGTCAAGTCGTTAATGAAAAACTGTTTTTT.

This clonotype has a count of ten or more. The chain uses TRBV6-1 and TRBJ2-1; perhaps D is TRBD1 or TRBD2 (5 bases each). Per germline, CDR1 MNHNS and CDR2 SASEGT. This CDR3 has 13 amino acids. Trimming removed 3 bases at V and 7 bases at J, with 10 bases between. The CDR3 region is CASSESGRNEQFF. CDR3 bases: TGTGCCAGCAGTGAGTCAGGGAGAAATGAGCAGTTCTTC.

The genes are TRBV20-1 and TRBJ2-1, with 8 bases that match TRBD2. The length of the CDR3 is 16 residues. Germline-derived CDR1 and CDR2 are DFQATT and SNEGSKA (reference sequence). The V gene end was trimmed by 3 bases and the J gene end by 3 bases; junction bases not matched to a gene: 10. The CDR3 region has the DNA TGCAGTGCTAGTCGACGTGGGCGGGAGGTCTACAATGAGCAGTTCTTC. Translation gives CSASRRGREVYNEQFF.